This entry lists 32 T cell receptor beta chains sequenced from one sample in a study of long-term antiretroviral therapy in people with HIV. The authors ran the immunoSEQ assay, v3.0, at survey level. Clones were sequenced by immunoSEQ multiplex PCR, and TCRdb holds only the in-frame ones, with some missing. Found here are fewer than 30,000 clones, about 96% of them singletons; the top ten hold about 8%. The specimen comprised unsorted PBMCs, sampled 5.3 years after starting antiretroviral therapy. The receptors here all came from a man aged 25-45 years with HIV.

CDR3 coding DNA: TGTGCCAGACAAACACCCCAAACAGGGATGAACACTGAAGCTTTCTTT. Protein sequence: CARQTPQTGMNTEAFF. This rearrangement joins TRBV2 to TRBJ1-1; possibly TRBD1 for D (6 bases). The CDR3 is 16 amino acids. V dropped 9 bases and J dropped 0 bases, with 20 bases sitting between them. The germline gives CDR1 SNHLY, CDR2 FYNNEI.

The J gene is TRBJ2-7, the V gene TRBV30; 9 positions agree with TRBD1. The V and J ends lost 8 bases and 0 bases, in that order; junction bases with no gene match: 5. Germline V gene lookup returns CDR1 GTSNPN and CDR2 SVGIG (reference sequence). The CDR3 loop spans 13 amino acids. CDR3 in DNA: TGTGCCCGACAGGGGGGGTCCTCCTACGAGCAGTACTTC. Its protein product is CARQGGSSYEQYF.

The gene calls are TRBV5-1 and TRBJ1-1; D is unclear. Germline values: CDR1 SGHRS, CDR2 YFSETQ. CDR3 length: 12 amino acids. The V and J ends lost 3 bases and 8 bases respectively, with 11 bases between them. The CDR3, as DNA: TGCGCCAGCAGCTCTAGGACGGCCGAAGCTTTCTTT. Translation gives CASSSRTAEAFF.

The chain couples TRBV28 to TRBJ1-2; 7 nucleotides agree with TRBD1. The CDR3 has 13 amino acids. Germline CDR1 is MDHEN and CDR2 is SYDVKM. The V gene end was trimmed by 6 bases and the J gene end by 8 bases; junction bases not matched to a gene: 9. In DNA form, the CDR3 reads TGTGCCAGCAGAGGGACAGAGTTGAGAGGCTACACCTTC. This codes for CASRGTELRGYTF.

This chain connects TRBV2 to TRBJ1-6; D possibly corresponds to TRBD1 (5 bases). The CDR3 spans 17 residues. Germline assignment: CDR1 SNHLY and CDR2 FYNNEI. Trimming cost V 6 bases and J 0 bases, with 15 bases left between them. The CDR3 reads CASSPDRGGSYNSPLHF. The CDR3 bases are TGTGCCAGCAGCCCAGACCGTGGGGGCTCCTATAATTCACCCCTCCACTTT.

The chain links TRBV13 to TRBJ1-1; possible D gene TRBD1, 6 bases. The germline V gene encodes CDR1 PRHDT and CDR2 FYEKMQ (reference sequence). This CDR3 contains 13 residues. V was pared by 5 bases and J by 7 bases, with 14 bases between. CDR3 region: CASSTRGGVEAFF. The CDR3 bases are TGTGCCAGCAGCACCCGTGGGGGCGTTGAAGCTTTCTTT.

This chain uses TRBV12-5 with TRBJ1-2; tentatively, D is TRBD1 (5 bases). From germline, CDR1 is LGHNT and CDR2 FRNRAP. The length of the CDR3 is 15 residues. V lost 4 bases and J lost 2, with 14 bases in between. The CDR3 sequence: CASGSARGDNYGYTF. The CDR3 DNA is TGTGCTAGTGGTTCGGCGCGAGGGGACAACTATGGCTACACCTTC. The full variable domain, completed using reference TRBV12-5 and TRBJ1-2, is DARVTQTPRHKVTEMGQEVTMRCQPILGHNTVFWYRQTMMQGLELLAYFRNRAPLDDSGMPKDRFSAEMPDATLATLKIQPSEPRDSAVYFCASGSARGDNYGYTFGSGTRLTVV.

The chain links TRBV13 to TRBJ2-7; 9 bases match TRBD1. Germline V CDR1 and CDR2: PRHDT, FYEKMQ (reference sequence). Trimming removed 4 bases from V and 7 bases from J; junction bases left unmatched: 8. CDR3 length: 14 amino acids. The CDR3 nucleotides are TGTGCCAGCAGCTACGGGACAGGGTCGGGGGAGCAGTACTTC. It yields the protein CASSYGTGSGEQYF.

The gene calls are TRBV10-3 and TRBJ1-5; 9 positions agree with TRBD1. Germline CDR1 reads ENHRY; CDR2 reads SYGVKD. CDR3 length equals 14 residues. V lost 6 bases, J lost 4 bases, and 4 bases stayed unmatched. The DNA of the CDR3 is TGTGCCATCAGCGGGACAGGGAAAAATCAGCCCCAGCATTTT. Its translation: CAISGTGKNQPQHF.

This chain joins TRBV19 and TRBJ2-1; no definite D call. The CDR3 has 15 amino acids. The germline V and J ends were trimmed by 3 bases and 2 bases, with 11 bases remaining between them. Looked up from germline, CDR1 is LNHDA and CDR2 is SQIVND (reference sequence). The CDR3 region is CASSMSGDPYNEQFF. The CDR3 nucleotides read TGTGCCAGTAGTATGTCCGGTGATCCCTACAATGAGCAGTTCTTC. Drawing the rest from reference TRBV19 and TRBJ2-1, the complete variable domain is DGGITQSPKYLFRKEGQNVTLSCEQNLNHDAMYWYRQDPGQGLRLIYYSQIVNDFQKGDIAEGYSVSREKKESFPLTVTSAQKNPTAFYLCASSMSGDPYNEQFFGPGTRLTVL.

The chain carries TRBV7-9 and TRBJ2-6; tentative D call: TRBD2 (5 bases). CDR1 is SEHNR and CDR2 is FQNEAQ in the germline V gene (reference sequence). The CDR3 is made up of 16 amino acids. The ends were cut back, 4 bases at V and 6 bases at J, with 16 bases in the middle. The CDR3 DNA follows: TGTGCCAGCAGCTCCCAGCGGACCCCTTCGGCCAACGTCCTGACTTTC. Its protein product is CASSSQRTPSANVLTF.

The rearrangement links TRBV5-1 to TRBJ2-3; TRBD2 is a possible D gene (6 bases). The CDR3 length is 15 residues. Germline CDR1 SGHRS, CDR2 YFSETQ. V lost 0 bases, J lost 0 bases, and 8 bases lay in between. The CDR3 loop reads CASSLAGTSTDTQYF. The CDR3 DNA reads TGCGCCAGCAGCTTGGCCGGGACTAGCACAGATACGCAGTATTTT.

CDR3 residues: CASRDGRSNTQYF. The CDR3 coding sequence is TGCGCCAGCCGGGACGGTCGAAGTAATACGCAGTATTTT. The chain joins TRBV10-1 to TRBJ2-3; D tentatively fits TRBD1 or TRBD2 (5 bases each). The CDR3 loop spans 13 amino acids. V shed 8 bases and J shed 7 bases, with 16 bases lying between them. Per the germline V gene, CDR1 is WNHNN and CDR2 is SYGVQD (reference sequence).

The V gene is TRBV2, the J gene TRBJ2-7; 11 bases fit TRBD2. Germline values: CDR1 SNHLY, CDR2 FYNNEI. V gave up 4 bases and J gave up 4 bases; unmatched junction bases: 6. The CDR3 runs to 15 residues. Written as DNA, the CDR3 is TGTGCCAGCAGTGGGTCCACTAGCGGGGGTTACGAGCAGTACTTC. Protein sequence: CASSGSTSGGYEQYF.

The rearrangement joins TRBV7-9 to TRBJ2-7, with D tentatively TRBD1 or TRBD2 (5 bases each). This CDR3 is 14 amino acids long. CDR1 and CDR2 (germline): SEHNR, FQNEAQ (reference sequence). V lost 5 bases and J lost 1, with 12 bases in between. The CDR3 region has the DNA TGTGCCAGCAGCCAGGGACGGCCATCCTACGAGCAGTACTTC. As protein: CASSQGRPSYEQYF.

This chain connects TRBV11-2 to TRBJ2-5; no clear D. Germline CDR1 and CDR2: SGHAT and FQNNGV. This CDR3 is built from 14 residues. V was clipped by 2 bases and J by 5 bases, with 12 bases between them. CDR3 nucleotides: TGTGCCAGCAGCTTACGGACCGCGTGGGAGACCCAGTACTTC. It is translated as CASSLRTAWETQYF.

This chain joins TRBV4-1 and TRBJ2-7; D call uncertain. From germline, CDR1 is MGHRA and CDR2 YSYEKL. With 1 base removed from V and 3 bases from J, the gap between germline ends came to 7 bases. The length of the CDR3 is 13 residues. The chain's CDR3 is CASSQGPSYEQYF. The CDR3 DNA is TGCGCCAGCAGCCAAGGGCCAAGCTACGAGCAGTACTTC.

The V and J genes are TRBV5-1 and TRBJ2-5, with 10 bases identical to TRBD2. CDR1 is SGHRS, CDR2 YFSETQ, per germline. With 1 base clipped from V and 4 bases from J, the junction kept 7 bases outside the gene matches. The length of the CDR3 is 16 residues. DNA of the CDR3: TGCGCCAGCAGCTTGTATCAGCGGGAGGGCCTAGAGACCCAGTACTTC. This gives the protein CASSLYQREGLETQYF.

The rearrangement links TRBV29-1 to TRBJ2-7; a possible D gene is TRBD2 (5 bases). CDR1 and CDR2 (germline): SQVTM, ANQGSEA. V was shortened by 8 bases and J by 4 bases, with 18 bases between the two germline ends. This CDR3 has 13 amino acids. CDR3 in amino acids: CSYRRVDHYEQYF. The CDR3 region has the DNA TGCAGCTACCGGCGGGTTGATCATTACGAGCAGTACTTC.

The rearrangement uses TRBV6-1 and TRBJ1-1; no definite D call. This CDR3 spans 13 amino acids. Trimming shortened V by 6 bases and J by 3 bases, and 11 bases separated the two germline ends. CDR1 and CDR2 from the germline V gene are MNHNS and SASEGT. The CDR3 protein is CASRVQKDTEAFF. The CDR3 region has the DNA TGTGCCAGCAGAGTACAAAAAGACACTGAAGCTTTCTTT.

V and J are TRBV7-9 and TRBJ2-7, with unresolved D. The ends were cut back, 1 base at V and 0 bases at J, with 7 bases in the middle. The V gene's germline CDR1 is SEHNR and CDR2 FQNEAQ (reference sequence). This CDR3 contains 14 residues. DNA of the CDR3: TGTGCCAGCAGCTTAGGTTCCAGCTCCTACGAGCAGTACTTC. Translation: CASSLGSSSYEQYF.

This sequence joins TRBV7-8 and TRBJ1-1, with a weak D call TRBD1 (5 bases). Trimming shortened V by 5 bases and J by 8 bases, and 18 bases separated the two germline ends. Germline CDR1 is SGHVS and CDR2 is FQNEAQ. CDR3 length: 14 amino acids. CDR3 sequence reads: CASSPYRPDNEAFF. CDR3 DNA sequence: TGTGCCAGCAGCCCGTACAGGCCCGATAACGAAGCTTTCTTT.

The chain couples TRBV30 to TRBJ2-7; D tentatively reads TRBD1 or TRBD2 (6 bases each). CDR1 and CDR2 from the germline V gene are GTSNPN and SVGIG (reference sequence). V lost 0 bases, J lost 7 bases, and 13 bases lay in between. CDR3 length: 13 amino acids. Here the CDR3 reads CAWSVGGAKEQYF. The CDR3 DNA reads TGTGCCTGGAGTGTGGGGGGCGCGAAGGAGCAGTACTTC.

The CDR3: CASSLIASGANVLTF. CDR3 nucleotides: TGTGCCAGCAGCTTAATAGCCTCTGGGGCCAACGTCCTGACTTTC. The chain uses TRBV11-2 and TRBJ2-6, with D unresolved. Per the germline V gene, CDR1 is SGHAT and CDR2 is FQNNGV. The CDR3 length is 15 residues. V was cut by 2 bases and J by 0 bases, with 5 bases left in between.

The chain joins TRBV10-3 to TRBJ2-2, with TRBD2 matching over 7 bases. The CDR3 has 16 residues. Germline trimming cut 1 base from V and 1 base from J; bases unmatched to any gene: 3. CDR1 is ENHRY and CDR2 is SYGVKD in the germline V gene. Written as DNA, the CDR3 is TGTGCCATCAGTGAGTATCTAGCGGAGAACACCGGGGAGCTGTTTTTT. Its translation is CAISEYLAENTGELFF.

In regard to this clone: The junction shows a germline mismatch at one end, possibly a read error. V gene TRBV2 combines with J gene TRBJ1-1, with D uncertain. Germline lookup yields CDR1 SNHLY and CDR2 FYNNEI. The CDR3 runs to 11 residues. The CDR3 loop is CASSENPEAFF. In DNA form, the CDR3 reads TGTGCCAGCAGTGAGAACCCTGAAGCTTTCTTT.

The rearrangement uses TRBV28 and TRBJ1-1; D is undetermined. This CDR3 region has 15 residues. The V gene's germline CDR1 is MDHEN and CDR2 SYDVKM. Trimming took 5 bases from V and 5 from J, leaving 18 bases between them. This chain's CDR3 is CASSPNRPTRTEAFF. DNA of the CDR3: TGTGCCAGCAGTCCAAACCGGCCCACTAGGACTGAAGCTTTCTTT.

The chain combines TRBV6-6 with TRBJ2-1; TRBD2 aligns across 8 bases. CDR3 length: 15 amino acids. Germline CDR1 is MNHNY and CDR2 is SVGAGI (reference sequence). V lost 2 bases, J lost 3 bases, and 3 bases stayed unmatched. CDR3 loop: CASSYGGRNYNEQFF. The DNA for the CDR3 is TGTGCCAGCAGTTACGGCGGGAGGAACTACAATGAGCAGTTCTTC.

The table lists this clone with a count of one. The V call is TRBV28, the J call TRBJ2-1; tentatively, D is TRBD1 or TRBD2 (5 bases each). The germline CDR1 and CDR2 sequences are MDHEN and SYDVKM. V shed 6 bases and J shed 3 bases, with 18 bases lying between them. This CDR3 is built from 16 residues. The CDR3 region is CASSITGTAFYNEQFF. As DNA, the CDR3 is TGTGCCAGCAGCATCACCGGGACCGCCTTCTACAATGAGCAGTTCTTC.

The table lists this clone with a few counts. This rearrangement joins TRBV4-2 to TRBJ2-3; 11 bases match TRBD1. Per the germline V gene, CDR1 is LGHNA and CDR2 is YNFKEQ. Germline trimming cut 1 base from V and 4 bases from J; bases unmatched to any gene: 1. CDR3 length: 15 residues. The CDR3 DNA reads as TGTGCCAGCAGCCAAGGGACAGGGGGCGCAGATACGCAGTATTTT. Translating gives CASSQGTGGADTQYF.

The gene calls are TRBV5-4 and TRBJ2-7; D call uncertain. The CDR3 contains 14 residues. V lost 2 bases to trimming and J lost 0 bases, with 9 bases between them. Per the germline V gene, CDR1 is SGHNT and CDR2 is YYREEE (reference sequence). The CDR3 spells CASSFGGSSYEQYF. As DNA, the CDR3 is TGTGCCAGCAGCTTCGGCGGAAGCTCCTACGAGCAGTACTTC. Based on the CDR3 plus reference TRBV5-4 and TRBJ2-7, the full variable domain is ETGVTQSPTHLIKTRGQQVTLRCSSQSGHNTVSWYQQALGQGPQFIFQYYREEENGRGNFPPRFSGLQFPNYSSELNVNALELDDSALYLCASSFGGSSYEQYFGPGTRLTVT.

This chain joins TRBV7-2 and TRBJ2-3; 8 nucleotides line up with TRBD2. V was clipped by 5 bases and J by 9 bases; unmatched bases: 16. Germline V gene sequence: CDR1 SGHTA, CDR2 FQGNSA. The CDR3 sequence is 16 residues long. The CDR3 DNA follows: TGTGCCAGCAGCCTACCCCGAGGAGCGGGGGTCGAGACGCAGTATTTT. Its translation is CASSLPRGAGVETQYF. Combining the CDR3 with reference TRBV7-2 and TRBJ2-3 gives the whole variable domain GAGVSQSPSNKVTEKGKDVELRCDPISGHTALYWYRQSLGQGLEFLIYFQGNSAPDKSGLPSDRFSAERTGGSVSTLTIQRTQQEDSAVYLCASSLPRGAGVETQYFGPGTRLTVL.